Following are 7 T cell receptor beta chains from one sample sequenced in a study of blood T cells in healthy people across ages. A second about 7 to 11 cycle PCR used barcoded and J-beta primers. MiXCR was run by TCRdb on the 5' RACE reads, yielding one entry per CDR3 protein. The sample lists approximately 810,000 distinct CDR3 sequences; about 36% were seen once. The sequenced sample consisted of blood. These receptors were obtained from a man aged 18 to 29 in good health.

This clonotype was recorded at least ten times. CDR3 in DNA: TGTGCCAGCAGTACTAGCGGGAATCCCCAAGAGACCCAGTACTTC. It translates to CASSTSGNPQETQYF. This sequence joins TRBV11-2 and TRBJ2-5, with 10 positions matching TRBD2. V was clipped by 6 bases and J by 1 base; unmatched bases: 5. The germline V gene has CDR1 SGHAT and CDR2 FQNNGV. The CDR3 consists of 15 residues.

The rearrangement links TRBV20-1 to TRBJ2-2, with D perhaps given as TRBD1 or TRBD2 (5 bases each). The CDR3 loop spans 14 amino acids. Trimming took 4 bases from V and 2 from J, leaving 11 bases between them. The V gene's germline CDR1 is DFQATT and CDR2 SNEGSKA (reference sequence). CDR3 sequence (DNA): TGCAGTGCTATAAGGGACCCTAACACCGGGGAGCTGTTTTTT. This codes for CSAIRDPNTGELFF.

The J gene is TRBJ1-1, the V gene TRBV5-1; D remains unclear. CDR1 and CDR2 from the germline V gene are SGHRS and YFSETQ. The CDR3 has 12 residues. Trimming cost V 6 bases and J 6 bases, with 12 bases left between them. The CDR3 sequence: CASKDLDAEAFF. CDR3 sequence (DNA): TGCGCCAGCAAGGATCTGGACGCTGAAGCTTTCTTT.

This sequence joins TRBV20-1 and TRBJ2-1, with TRBD1 matching over 7 bases. Per the germline V gene, CDR1 is DFQATT and CDR2 is SNEGSKA (reference sequence). With 5 bases clipped from V and 6 bases from J, the junction kept 4 bases outside the gene matches. This CDR3 is built from 12 residues. The CDR3 nucleotides are TGCAGTGCTTGGGACAGCACCAATGAGCAGTTCTTC. Residues: CSAWDSTNEQFF.

As to this clonotype: One end of the junction varies from germline; a read error may be responsible. V gene TRBV7-2 combines with J gene TRBJ2-3; D is tentatively TRBD1 or TRBD2 (5 bases each). Germline loops: CDR1 SGHTA, CDR2 FQGNSA. CDR3 length: 17 residues. The CDR3 spells CVSSSAGANSAADTQYF. CDR3 nucleotides: TGTGTCAGCAGCTCAGCCGGGGCAAACAGCGCAGCGGATACGCAGTATTTT. The full variable domain, its missing parts supplied by reference TRBV7-2 and TRBJ2-3, is GAGVSQSPSNKVTEKGKDVELRCDPISGHTALYWYRQSLGQGLEFLIYFQGNSAPDKSGLPSDRFSAERTGGSVSTLTIQRTQQEDSAVYLCVSSSAGANSAADTQYFGPGTRLTVL.

This clonotype was counted between two and nine times. The CDR3 sequence: CASSHSVGGEQYF. The DNA of the CDR3 is TGTGCCAGCAGTCACTCCGTAGGGGGCGAGCAGTACTTC. This chain connects TRBV27 to TRBJ2-7; TRBD1 might be the D (6 bases). This CDR3 spans 13 amino acids. V was cut by 5 bases and J by 6 bases, with 14 bases left in between. Germline lookup yields CDR1 MNHEY and CDR2 SMNVEV (reference sequence).

The sample holds a few counts of this clonotype. The J gene is TRBJ2-3, the V gene TRBV7-2; tentatively, D is TRBD2 (5 bases). CDR3 length: 13 residues. The germline V gene has CDR1 SGHTA and CDR2 FQGNSA. Trimming shortened V by 4 bases and J by 8 bases, and 13 bases separated the two germline ends. As DNA, the CDR3 is TGTGCCAGCAGCTCGACTAATGACGGTACGCAGTATTTT. Encoded protein: CASSSTNDGTQYF.